This TCR beta chain was sequenced for a study of blood T cell repertoires in COVID-19. Overall study: Researchers got acute and convalescent COVID-19 samples from the United States, Italy and Spain. PBMCs, B-cell-depleted T cells, or T cells provided the cDNA or gDNA that made up the material.

The CDR3 covers 15 residues. V shed 4 bases, J shed 5 bases, and the junction held 4 bases outside the gene matches. Germline CDR1 reads KGHDR; CDR2 reads SFDVKD. How the authors handled the data: Estimation of nucleated cell counts relied on the amplification of reference gene primers. The repertoire was sequenced with immunoSEQ multiplex PCR; TCRdb's copy has only in-frame clones and lacks some. V and J calls and clone size come straight from that table; D and trimming were deduced from the DNA. The data contain about 150,000 clones, around 90% of them singletons. The sequence was collected from a man aged 60-69 years with acute or convalescent COVID-19. Sequencing input: peripheral blood. The chain uses TRBV24-1 and TRBJ1-4, with TRBD1 identical over 9 bases. CDR3 residues: CATSDRQGGNEKLFF. DNA of the CDR3: TGTGCCACCAGTGACCGACAGGGGGGGAATGAAAAACTGTTTTTT.